A selection of T cell receptor beta chains follows, all from one sample in a study of OX40 agonist ivuxolimab in advanced cancers. Method: immunoSEQ multiplex PCR; TCRdb's copy keeps in-frame clones and lacks some. The sample holds roughly 64,000 clones, 84% seen once. Sequencing used CD4+ or CD8+ T cells sorted from blood, obtained in a trial of the OX40 agonist ivuxolimab. The receptor source for this set is an adult with an advanced solid tumor such as melanoma, head and neck, liver or kidney cancer. Each CDR3 is given with its conserved first and last residue. D genes are given only for firm matches. Size values are once, few and many counts, or a class for expanded clones, and some rows have none.

CDR3 length	clone size	J gene	D gene	V gene	CDR3 DNA	CDR3 protein
13	.	TRBJ2-7	TRBD1	TRBV10-1	TGCGCCAGACTCCGGGACAGCCCTTACGAGCAGTACTTC	CARLRDSPYEQYF
13	.	TRBJ1-1	.	TRBV2	TGTGCCAGCAGTGAGGTGAAGAACACTGAAGCTTTCTTT	CASSEVKNTEAFF
12	.	TRBJ1-2	TRBD1	TRBV19	TGTGCCAGTAGACCCTCAGGGGGTGGCTACACCTTC	CASRPSGGGYTF
13	once	TRBJ1-5	.	TRBV4-3	TGCGCCAGCAGCCAAGATATCGGTCAGCCCCAGCATTTT	CASSQDIGQPQHF
13	.	TRBJ2-7	.	TRBV2	TGTGCCAGCAGTGAAATCCCCGGGCACGAGCAGTACTTC	CASSEIPGHEQYF
16	.	TRBJ1-5	TRBD1	TRBV2	TGTGCCAGCAGTGCCCAGGGACAGCTTAGCAATCAGCCCCAGCATTTT	CASSAQGQLSNQPQHF
11	.	TRBJ2-7	.	TRBV2	TGTGCCAGCAGGAGTCTTTACGAGCAGTACTTC	CASRSLYEQYF
16	few	TRBJ2-7	TRBD2	TRBV13	TGTGCCAGCAGCCCACCGGGACTAGCGGACTCCTACGAGCAGTACTTC	CASSPPGLADSYEQYF
13	.	TRBJ1-4	TRBD1	TRBV29-1	TGCAGCGTTGAACAGGGGGAGGGTGAAAAACTGTTTTTT	CSVEQGEGEKLFF
15	.	TRBJ2-7	TRBD2	TRBV11-1	TGTGCCAGCAGCCCATGGGGGACTAGCGGGGAGGAGCAGTACTTC	CASSPWGTSGEEQYF
15	.	TRBJ2-3	TRBD2	TRBV25-1	TGTGCCAGCAGCCGGCGGGAGCGGGGGTCAGATACGCAGTATTTT	CASSRRERGSDTQYF
15	.	TRBJ2-1	.	TRBV21-1	TGTGCCAGCAGCAAAGGGACAGGGTGGGGCAATGAGCAGTTCTTC	CASSKGTGWGNEQFF
12	once	TRBJ2-5	.	TRBV7-2	TGTGCCAGCAGTCCAGGGAGGGAGACCCAGTACTTC	CASSPGRETQYF
13	.	TRBJ1-1	.	TRBV9	TGTGCCAGCAGCGTAGCTGGGTTTGGTGAAGCTTTCTTT	CASSVAGFGEAFF
16	.	TRBJ2-3	TRBD2	TRBV19	TGTGCCAGTAACCCCCCGTGGGAGGGAAAGGCAGATACGCAGTATTTT	CASNPPWEGKADTQYF
16	.	TRBJ2-5	.	TRBV9	TGTGCCAGCAGCGTAGGGAGCCCCACCGGGCAAGAGACCCAGTACTTC	CASSVGSPTGQETQYF
16	.	TRBJ1-5	.	TRBV29-1	TGCAGCGTCGGGCTGGGGGCCACAGATAGCAATCAGCCCCAGCATTTT	CSVGLGATDSNQPQHF
14	.	TRBJ2-1	.	TRBV9	TGTGCCAGCAGCGTCGGACAGCCAAGGGATGAGCAGTTCTTC	CASSVGQPRDEQFF
16	.	TRBJ2-3	.	TRBV15	TGTGCCACCAGCAGAGATTGGGTCGCGGAGACAGATACGCAGTATTTT	CATSRDWVAETDTQYF
14	.	TRBJ1-4	.	TRBV7-9	TGTGCCAGCAGCTTAAACTCCGGTGGTGAAAAACTGTTTTTT	CASSLNSGGEKLFF
17	.	TRBJ2-7	TRBD1	TRBV7-8	TGTGCCAGCAGCTCCTCTAGACAGGGTTGGAGCACCTACGAGCAGTACTTC	CASSSSRQGWSTYEQYF
13	.	TRBJ1-5	TRBD1	TRBV4-3	TGCGCCAGCTCCTATAACAGGGGTCAGCCCCAGCATTTT	CASSYNRGQPQHF